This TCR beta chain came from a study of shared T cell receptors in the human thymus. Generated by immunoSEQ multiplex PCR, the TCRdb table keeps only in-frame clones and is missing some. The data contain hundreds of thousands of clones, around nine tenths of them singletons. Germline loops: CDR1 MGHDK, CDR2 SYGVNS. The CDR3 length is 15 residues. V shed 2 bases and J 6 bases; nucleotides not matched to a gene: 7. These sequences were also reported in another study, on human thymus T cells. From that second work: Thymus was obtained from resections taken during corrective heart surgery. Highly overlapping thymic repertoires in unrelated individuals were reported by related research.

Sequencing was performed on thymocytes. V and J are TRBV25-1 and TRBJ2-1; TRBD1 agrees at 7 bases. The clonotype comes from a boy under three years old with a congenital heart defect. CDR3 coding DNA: TGTGCCAGCAGTGAAATCAGGGGGTGGTTCAATGAGCAGTTCTTC. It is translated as CASSEIRGWFNEQFF.